A selection of T cell receptor beta chains follows, all from one sample in a study of T-cell memory formation after mild COVID-19. TCRdb itself ran the 5' RACE reads through MiXCR, one entry per CDR3 protein. Of 470,000 or so distinct CDR3 sequences in the sample, roughly 18% are singletons; the top ten hold 12%. The sequenced material came from PBMCs or a T cell subset sorted from them (not recorded which). The origin of the receptors is an adult woman who had mild COVID-19 (a few samples of this study predate the infection). Cell type and time point are not known. Each CDR3 is given with its conserved first and last residue. Fields, in order: J gene, clone size, D gene, V gene, CDR3 DNA, CDR3 protein. A D gene is named only where the DNA matches it firmly. A row's size may be missing; if present it is once, few, many or a size class.

J gene: TRBJ2-1
clone size: .
D gene: .
V gene: TRBV24-1
CDR3 DNA: TGTGCCACCAGTGATTTGCGGGTCGGGGGCGCGTCCTACAATGAGCAGTTCTTC
CDR3 protein: CATSDLRVGGASYNEQFF

J gene: TRBJ2-1
clone size: many
D gene: .
V gene: TRBV5-1
CDR3 DNA: TGCGCCAGCAGCTTGAATGGGGGCTCCTACAATGAGCAGTTCTTC
CDR3 protein: CASSLNGGSYNEQFF

J gene: TRBJ2-5
clone size: .
D gene: .
V gene: TRBV20-1
CDR3 DNA: TGCAGTGCTAGAGATTTTGGGGAGGCAAAGGAGACCCAGTACTTC
CDR3 protein: CSARDFGEAKETQYF

J gene: TRBJ2-7
clone size: .
D gene: .
V gene: TRBV4-1
CDR3 DNA: TGCGCCAGCAGCCAAGTAAAGGGGCCAAGGAGCTCCTACGAGCAGTACTTC
CDR3 protein: CASSQVKGPRSSYEQYF

J gene: TRBJ1-2
clone size: .
D gene: .
V gene: TRBV9
CDR3 DNA: TGTGCCAGCAGCGTAGAAGGGGGATACGGCTACACCTTC
CDR3 protein: CASSVEGGYGYTF

J gene: TRBJ2-1
clone size: few
D gene: .
V gene: TRBV5-4
CDR3 DNA: TGTGCCAGCAGCTTGGCCAACAATGAGCAGTTCTTC
CDR3 protein: CASSLANNEQFF

J gene: TRBJ1-2
clone size: few
D gene: TRBD1
V gene: TRBV5-1
CDR3 DNA: TGCGCCAGCAGCTTGAGGTCAGGGGGCTTGAACGGCTACACCTTC
CDR3 protein: CASSLRSGGLNGYTF

J gene: TRBJ2-1
clone size: few
D gene: TRBD2
V gene: TRBV4-2
CDR3 DNA: TGTGCCAGCACCCGCGGGACTAGCGGAAACTCCTACAATGAGCAGTTCTTC
CDR3 protein: CASTRGTSGNSYNEQFF

J gene: TRBJ2-3
clone size: .
D gene: TRBD2
V gene: TRBV18
CDR3 DNA: TGTGCCAGCTCACCACCGTCACTAGCGGGGGGGCTGGATACGCAGTATTTT
CDR3 protein: CASSPPSLAGGLDTQYF

J gene: TRBJ2-3
clone size: many
D gene: .
V gene: TRBV5-1
CDR3 DNA: TGCGCCAGCAGAAATGGGGCCAGGGATACGCAGTATTTT
CDR3 protein: CASRNGARDTQYF

J gene: TRBJ2-7
clone size: few
D gene: TRBD1
V gene: TRBV9
CDR3 DNA: TGTGCCAGCAGCGTCGGGACAGGGGTAGACGAGCAGTACTTC
CDR3 protein: CASSVGTGVDEQYF

J gene: TRBJ2-5
clone size: few
D gene: TRBD2
V gene: TRBV20-1
CDR3 DNA: TGCAGTGCTAGTAGATTGGGGACTAGCGGGAGCGAGACCCAGTACTTC
CDR3 protein: CSASRLGTSGSETQYF

J gene: TRBJ1-2
clone size: few
D gene: TRBD1
V gene: TRBV20-1
CDR3 DNA: TGCAGTGCTAGAGACGGGACAGGGGGCCAGTATGGCTACACCTTC
CDR3 protein: CSARDGTGGQYGYTF

J gene: TRBJ1-1
clone size: .
D gene: .
V gene: TRBV29-1
CDR3 DNA: TGCAGCGTTGGGACCTACACTGAAGCTTTCTTT
CDR3 protein: CSVGTYTEAFF

J gene: TRBJ2-2
clone size: few
D gene: .
V gene: TRBV20-1
CDR3 DNA: TGCAGTGCTGGAGGCGGGGTGGGCGGGGAGCTGTTTTTT
CDR3 protein: CSAGGGVGGELFF

J gene: TRBJ1-1
clone size: .
D gene: .
V gene: TRBV6-5
CDR3 DNA: TGTGCCAGCAGTCCGACTAATGTGGACACTGAAGCTTTCTTT
CDR3 protein: CASSPTNVDTEAFF

J gene: TRBJ2-2
clone size: .
D gene: .
V gene: TRBV12-2
CDR3 DNA: TGTGCAAGTCGCATTGACAGGGGTTTGGGCACCGGGGAGCTGATTTTT
CDR3 protein: CASRIDRGLGTGELIF

J gene: TRBJ1-1
clone size: few
D gene: .
V gene: TRBV20-1
CDR3 DNA: TGCAGTGCTAGATCGGACAACGGAGCCACTGAAGCTTTCTTT
CDR3 protein: CSARSDNGATEAFF

J gene: TRBJ2-1
clone size: .
D gene: .
V gene: TRBV7-8
CDR3 DNA: TGTGCCAGCAGCTTAGCTACGGGGGACAATGAGCAGTTCTTC
CDR3 protein: CASSLATGDNEQFF

J gene: TRBJ2-3
clone size: .
D gene: .
V gene: TRBV29-1
CDR3 DNA: TGCAGTGTAAGAAGGGGGGCCCACACAGATACGCAGTATTTT
CDR3 protein: CSVRRGAHTDTQYF

J gene: TRBJ2-6
clone size: .
D gene: .
V gene: TRBV12-3/TRBV12-4
CDR3 DNA: TGTGCCAGCAGTTGGACGGGCTCTGGCGCCAACGTCCTGACTTTC
CDR3 protein: CASSWTGSGANVLTF

J gene: TRBJ1-1
clone size: .
D gene: .
V gene: TRBV20-1
CDR3 DNA: TGCAGTGCCAGAATAGGTCTAGGAGGATCAGCTTTCTTT
CDR3 protein: CSARIGLGGSAFF

J gene: TRBJ2-1
clone size: few
D gene: .
V gene: TRBV5-6
CDR3 DNA: TGTGCCAGCACAAGCCCGGCACTCGCCTCCTACAATGAGCAGTTCTTC
CDR3 protein: CASTSPALASYNEQFF

J gene: TRBJ2-2
clone size: few
D gene: .
V gene: TRBV5-1
CDR3 DNA: TGCGCCAGCAGCTTGTTGCCAGGGGACACCGGGGAGCTGTTTTTT
CDR3 protein: CASSLLPGDTGELFF

J gene: TRBJ1-5
clone size: .
D gene: .
V gene: TRBV6-7
CDR3 DNA: TGTGCCAGCAGTTTCGACAGGCGTAATCAGCCCCAGCATTTT
CDR3 protein: CASSFDRRNQPQHF

J gene: TRBJ1-6
clone size: few
D gene: TRBD1
V gene: TRBV6-2/TRBV6-3
CDR3 DNA: TGTGCCAGCAGAAACGGACAGGGTTGGAATAATTCACCCCTCCACTTT
CDR3 protein: CASRNGQGWNNSPLHF

J gene: TRBJ2-1
clone size: once
D gene: TRBD2
V gene: TRBV11-2
CDR3 DNA: TGTGCCAGCAGCTTATATCCGACTAGCGGGGTGGTCGCCTACAATGAGCAGTTCTTC
CDR3 protein: CASSLYPTSGVVAYNEQFF

J gene: TRBJ2-1
clone size: .
D gene: .
V gene: TRBV7-9
CDR3 DNA: TGTGCCAGCAGCTGGTATCGCGAGGATGAGCAGTTCTTC
CDR3 protein: CASSWYREDEQFF

J gene: TRBJ2-2
clone size: few
D gene: .
V gene: TRBV12-5
CDR3 DNA: TGTGCTAGTGGCTCCCAACCGGCAGGGGAGCTGTTTTTT
CDR3 protein: CASGSQPAGELFF

J gene: TRBJ2-5
clone size: few
D gene: TRBD2
V gene: TRBV7-3
CDR3 DNA: TGTGCCAGCAGCGTCGGACTAGCGGGACCGTACCAAGAGACCCAGTACTTC
CDR3 protein: CASSVGLAGPYQETQYF

J gene: TRBJ2-7
clone size: few
D gene: TRBD1
V gene: TRBV19
CDR3 DNA: TGTGCCAGTAGTCCGCGGACAGGGGGCTACTACGAGCAGTACTTC
CDR3 protein: CASSPRTGGYYEQYF

J gene: TRBJ2-3
clone size: .
D gene: TRBD2
V gene: TRBV11-2
CDR3 DNA: TGTGCCAGCAGCCACGGGTTGGGCGGGGGAGACACAGATACGCAGTATTTT
CDR3 protein: CASSHGLGGGDTDTQYF

J gene: TRBJ1-2
clone size: once
D gene: TRBD1
V gene: TRBV3-1
CDR3 DNA: TGTGCCAGCGAAGGAAAGGGACAGGCGCGCTATGGCTACACCTTC
CDR3 protein: CASEGKGQARYGYTF

J gene: TRBJ1-5
clone size: .
D gene: .
V gene: TRBV5-1
CDR3 DNA: TGCGCCAGCACCCCGGACGGATATAGCAATCAGCCCCAGCATTTT
CDR3 protein: CASTPDGYSNQPQHF

J gene: TRBJ2-7
clone size: few
D gene: TRBD1
V gene: TRBV6-2/TRBV6-3
CDR3 DNA: TGTGCCAGCAGTTACCCAGAGACAGGGGAGAGCGGTGACGAGCAGTACTTC
CDR3 protein: CASSYPETGESGDEQYF

J gene: TRBJ2-2
clone size: many
D gene: TRBD2
V gene: TRBV5-1
CDR3 DNA: TGCGCCAGCAGGGGACTAGCGGGGAACACCGGGGAGCTGTTTTTT
CDR3 protein: CASRGLAGNTGELFF

J gene: TRBJ1-1
clone size: .
D gene: .
V gene: TRBV4-1
CDR3 DNA: TGCGCCAGCAGCCAGATGTACAGGGCATCTGAAGCTTTCTTT
CDR3 protein: CASSQMYRASEAFF

J gene: TRBJ1-2
clone size: .
D gene: .
V gene: TRBV7-2
CDR3 DNA: TGTGCCAGCAGCGGGCGGACAGCTGGGAAAGGCTACACCTTC
CDR3 protein: CASSGRTAGKGYTF

J gene: TRBJ2-2
clone size: .
D gene: .
V gene: TRBV5-1
CDR3 DNA: TGCGCCAGCAGCTTGCGGACAAGGGCCTTGAACACCGGGGAGCTGTTTTTT
CDR3 protein: CASSLRTRALNTGELFF

J gene: TRBJ2-4
clone size: .
D gene: .
V gene: TRBV5-4
CDR3 DNA: TGTGCCAGCAGCCAAAGTCCAGTTGCCGAGAAAAACATTCAGTACTTC
CDR3 protein: CASSQSPVAEKNIQYF

J gene: TRBJ1-5
clone size: .
D gene: TRBD1
V gene: TRBV4-1
CDR3 DNA: TGCGCCAGCAGCCTAGGTAAGGGGGCTTCGCAGCCCCAGCATTTT
CDR3 protein: CASSLGKGASQPQHF

J gene: TRBJ2-6
clone size: .
D gene: .
V gene: TRBV4-3
CDR3 DNA: TGCGCCAGCAGCCAAGATATCGGAGGAGTCATCTCTGGGGCCAACGTCCTGACTTTC
CDR3 protein: CASSQDIGGVISGANVLTF

J gene: TRBJ2-3
clone size: many
D gene: .
V gene: TRBV29-1
CDR3 DNA: TGCAGCGTTGACCTCCAGTACACAGATACGCAGTATTTT
CDR3 protein: CSVDLQYTDTQYF

J gene: TRBJ2-7
clone size: few
D gene: .
V gene: TRBV29-1
CDR3 DNA: TGCAGCGCCCGCTCGGGCGAGCAGTACTTC
CDR3 protein: CSARSGEQYF

J gene: TRBJ2-3
clone size: few
D gene: TRBD2
V gene: TRBV12-3/TRBV12-4
CDR3 DNA: TGTGCCAGCCATATAGCGGGAGGGGCAGATACGCAGTATTTT
CDR3 protein: CASHIAGGADTQYF

J gene: TRBJ2-1
clone size: .
D gene: TRBD2
V gene: TRBV12-3/TRBV12-4
CDR3 DNA: TGTGCCAGCACCCCAAGGACTAGCGGGGGGACCAATGAGCAGTTCTTC
CDR3 protein: CASTPRTSGGTNEQFF

J gene: TRBJ2-1
clone size: many
D gene: TRBD1
V gene: TRBV9
CDR3 DNA: TGTGCCAGCAGCGTAGCTCTGGGACAGGGTGTCGGGGTATCCTACAATGAGCAGTTCTTC
CDR3 protein: CASSVALGQGVGVSYNEQFF

J gene: TRBJ1-2
clone size: few
D gene: .
V gene: TRBV2
CDR3 DNA: TGTGCCAGCAGTGAAAAAACAGGGATGTTTGGCTACACCTTC
CDR3 protein: CASSEKTGMFGYTF

J gene: TRBJ2-7
clone size: .
D gene: .
V gene: TRBV6-2/TRBV6-3
CDR3 DNA: TGTGCCAGCGGGCTCGGGGGGCACTACGAGCAGTACTTC
CDR3 protein: CASGLGGHYEQYF

J gene: TRBJ2-7
clone size: .
D gene: .
V gene: TRBV7-9
CDR3 DNA: TGTGCCAGCAGCCACCCGTCGACTAGTGTGTTCGACGAGCAGTACTTC
CDR3 protein: CASSHPSTSVFDEQYF

J gene: TRBJ2-2
clone size: .
D gene: .
V gene: TRBV7-9
CDR3 DNA: TGTGCCAGCAGATACACACTGGGGACGAACACCGGGGAGCTGTTTTTT
CDR3 protein: CASRYTLGTNTGELFF

J gene: TRBJ1-4
clone size: .
D gene: .
V gene: TRBV14
CDR3 DNA: TGTGCCAGCAGCCCGCAAGTCCGAGGGTCTACTAATGAAAAACTGTTTTTT
CDR3 protein: CASSPQVRGSTNEKLFF

J gene: TRBJ2-1
clone size: .
D gene: TRBD2
V gene: TRBV12-3/TRBV12-4
CDR3 DNA: TGTGCCAGCAGTTTCGGGCTAGCGGGGGGCCGCTACAATGAGCAGTTCTTC
CDR3 protein: CASSFGLAGGRYNEQFF

J gene: TRBJ2-2
clone size: .
D gene: .
V gene: TRBV25-1
CDR3 DNA: TGTGCCAGCAGTGCGATCGGGGAGCTGTTTTTT
CDR3 protein: CASSAIGELFF